In this sample, the clone carrying this T cell receptor beta chain turned up once. Profiling relied on immunoSEQ multiplex PCR, and the TCRdb table lists in-frame clones only, not all of them. The profile covers fewer than 200,000 clones, with 82% appearing a single time and 4% to 6.5% taken by the ten largest. The cohort comprised adults aged roughly 18 to 95 years residing in approximately 22 US areas. These data originate in a study of blood T cell repertoires in COVID-19. Study information: Samples taken during acute and convalescent COVID-19 were collected in the United States, Italy and Spain. From T cells, B-cell-depleted T cells, or PBMCs came the material, which was cDNA or gDNA.

Germline V gene data show CDR1 as MDHEN and CDR2 as SYDVKM. V gave up 7 bases and J gave up 5 bases, with 23 bases separating them. There are 17 residues in the CDR3. V is TRBV28 and J is TRBJ2-2, with D possibly matching TRBD2 (6 bases). This clonotype originated in a woman in her sixties with acute COVID-19. The sample comprised PBMCs or T cells enriched from blood (not recorded which). Written as DNA, the CDR3 is TGTGCCAGCACTCCATCGGGCGGGGCAGGGCGGACCGGGGAGCTGTTTTTT. Amino acid sequence: CASTPSGGAGRTGELFF.